These 18 T cell receptor beta chains came from one sample sequenced in a study of blood T cell repertoires in COVID-19. TCRdb's table, derived via immunoSEQ multiplex PCR, lists solely in-frame clones and lacks some. Among 80,000 to 100,000 clones listed, about 80% were seen once. Sequences were obtained from peripheral blood. These receptor sequences come from a human donor in a cohort sampled during active COVID-19.

The chain carries TRBV12-3 or TRBV12-4 and TRBJ2-7; 7 positions match TRBD1. The CDR3 is 12 amino acids. The V gene end was trimmed by 3 bases and the J gene end by 7 bases; junction bases not matched to a gene: 3. DNA of the CDR3: TGTGCCAGCAGTTTCCCACAGGGGGAGCAGTACTTC. Its translation is CASSFPQGEQYF.

The V gene is TRBV7-2, the J gene TRBJ2-5, with a weak D call TRBD2 (6 bases). V lost 7 bases and J lost 2, with 17 bases in between. Looked up from germline, CDR1 is SGHTA and CDR2 is FQGNSA. There are 15 residues in the CDR3. The DNA for the CDR3 is TGTGCCAGCACCCTAGGGCCGGGAGCACAAGAGACCCAGTACTTC. Protein product: CASTLGPGAQETQYF.

The gene calls are TRBV5-1 and TRBJ2-7; 8 bases agree with TRBD1. The germline CDR1 and CDR2 sequences are SGHRS and YFSETQ. The CDR3 sequence is 15 residues long. The trim removed 4 bases at V and 1 base at J, leaving 7 bases unmatched. CDR3 DNA sequence: TGCGCCAGCAGCGACGACAGGGGTGATTCCTACGAGCAGTACTTC. This codes for CASSDDRGDSYEQYF.

The genes are TRBV7-2 and TRBJ1-1; D remains ambiguous. CDR1 is SGHTA, CDR2 FQGNSA, per germline. Trimming removed 5 bases at V and 2 bases at J, with 12 bases between. The CDR3 extends over 14 amino acids. CDR3 DNA sequence: TGTGCCAGCAGCGTCTCCCGGTCAAACACTGAAGCTTTCTTT. It specifies CASSVSRSNTEAFF.

CDR3 DNA: TGTGCCAGCAGTCCCTCAGCGGGCTATGGCTACACCTTC. It encodes CASSPSAGYGYTF. V and J are TRBV12-3 or TRBV12-4 and TRBJ1-2, with D unclear. V was pared by 5 bases and J by 4 bases, with 11 bases between. CDR3 length: 13 residues.

The rearrangement uses TRBV9 and TRBJ2-3; D perhaps matches TRBD2 (6 bases). Trimming stripped 2 bases from V and 4 bases from J, with 17 bases between. The germline CDR1 and CDR2 sequences are SGDLS and YYNGEE. The CDR3 runs 16 residues. The CDR3 bases are TGTGCCAGCAGCGTTGGGGGGAGTTCGGTCCCAGATACGCAGTATTTT. This gives the protein CASSVGGSSVPDTQYF.

The table lists this clone with a few counts. This rearrangement joins TRBV28 to TRBJ2-2, with a possible D match to TRBD2 (6 bases). With 6 bases removed from V and 3 bases from J, the gap between germline ends came to 8 bases. Germline V lookup: CDR1 MDHEN, CDR2 SYDVKM. The length of the CDR3 is 13 residues. The CDR3 nucleotides are TGTGCCAGCAGGCGGGAACACACCGGGGAGCTGTTTTTT. It specifies CASRREHTGELFF.

This chain connects TRBV5-1 to TRBJ2-5; 7 nucleotides line up with TRBD2. Per germline, CDR1 SGHRS and CDR2 YFSETQ. The ends lost 1 base at V and 5 bases at J; junction bases unmatched: 2. CDR3 length: 13 amino acids. In DNA, the CDR3 is TGCGCCAGCAGCTTGACGCGGGAGGAGACCCAGTACTTC. It specifies CASSLTREETQYF.

J is TRBJ1-4 and V is TRBV11-2; D is unresolved. The V gene lost 0 bases and the J gene lost 13 bases, with 9 bases spanning the gap. Germline CDR1 and CDR2: SGHAT and FQNNGV. This CDR3 has 12 residues. CDR3 residues: CASSLDEGRLFF. CDR3 sequence (DNA): TGTGCCAGCAGCTTAGACGAGGGCAGACTGTTTTTT.

This rearrangement joins TRBV3-1 (or the pseudogene TRBV3-2) to TRBJ1-3; 8 nucleotides agree with TRBD1. The CDR3 loop spans 16 amino acids. Trimming removed 4 bases from V and 3 bases from J; junction bases left unmatched: 8. CDR1 and CDR2 (germline): LGHDT, YNNKEL (reference sequence). CDR3 sequence reads: CASSLSSGTGGNTIYF. The DNA of the CDR3 is TGTGCCAGCAGCCTTTCGTCCGGGACAGGTGGAAACACCATATATTTT.

The chain employs TRBV2 and TRBJ2-2; 8 bases line up with TRBD1. Germline loops: CDR1 SNHLY, CDR2 FYNNEI. The CDR3 runs 15 residues. V lost 6 bases, J lost 6 bases, and 9 bases stayed unmatched. CDR3 coding DNA: TGTGCCAGCAGGCCCGACAGGGGTGGTGCCGGGGAGCTGTTTTTT. Amino acid sequence: CASRPDRGGAGELFF. Full variable domain (rest looked up from reference TRBV2 and TRBJ2-2): EPEVTQTPSHQVTQMGQEVILRCVPISNHLYFYWYRQILGQKVEFLVSFYNNEISEKSEIFDDQFSVERPDGSNFTLKIRSTKLEDSAMYFCASRPDRGGAGELFFGEGSRLTVL.

The chain has TRBV25-1 and TRBJ2-1, with 12 positions matching TRBD2. The CDR3 loop spans 17 amino acids. Germline CDR1 is MGHDK and CDR2 is SYGVNS. V lost 0 bases to trimming and J lost 8 bases; unmatched junction nucleotides: 8. The CDR3 DNA reads TGTGCCAGCAGTGAATATGGGGCGACTAGCGGGAGAGATGAGCAGTTCTTC. This codes for CASSEYGATSGRDEQFF.

This clone was recorded a few times. This chain joins TRBV19 and TRBJ2-7; 12 bases are a match to TRBD2. CDR3 length: 18 residues. Germline lookup yields CDR1 LNHDA and CDR2 SQIVND (reference sequence). Losses at the gene ends were 6 bases for V and 2 bases for J; bases not matched to a gene: 14. The CDR3 bases are TGTGCCAGTAGGCGGGCTGCCGGGACTAGCGGGCAACCCTACGAGCAGTACTTC. This translates into CASRRAAGTSGQPYEQYF.

This clone came up a few times. The DNA of the CDR3 is TGCGCCAGCACAGCGAACACCGGGACAGGGAATGAAAAACTGTTTTTT. Protein sequence: CASTANTGTGNEKLFF. V is TRBV5-1 and J is TRBJ1-4, with TRBD1 identical over 9 bases. With V trimmed by 6 bases and J by 5 bases, 11 bases remained unmatched. Germline V gene lookup returns CDR1 SGHRS and CDR2 YFSETQ. The CDR3 consists of 16 residues.

This chain joins TRBV11-2 and TRBJ1-4; D remains ambiguous. In germline, CDR1 is SGHAT, CDR2 FQNNGV. The CDR3 runs 13 residues. Trimming removed 5 bases from V and 8 bases from J, with 12 bases in between. CDR3 DNA: TGTGCCAGCAGCCCGACCCGAGGGGAAAAACTGTTTTTT. Translation: CASSPTRGEKLFF.

The CDR3 loop is CASSLGLARGNTGELFF. CDR3 nucleotides: TGCGCCAGCAGCTTGGGCCTCGCACGGGGGAACACCGGGGAGCTGTTTTTT. The chain couples TRBV5-1 to TRBJ2-2, with D tentatively TRBD2 (5 bases). V lost 0 bases to trimming and J lost 1 base, with 13 bases between them. The CDR3 runs 17 residues. CDR1 is SGHRS, CDR2 YFSETQ, per germline.

The V and J genes are TRBV7-2 and TRBJ2-7; TRBD1 is a possible D gene (6 bases). V was shortened by 2 bases and J by 12 bases, with 17 bases between the two germline ends. CDR3 length equals 13 residues. Germline CDR1 is SGHTA and CDR2 is FQGNSA. The CDR3 reads CASSLSTLGAGYF. CDR3 bases: TGTGCCAGCAGCTTATCCACATTGGGGGCGGGGTACTTC.

This chain uses TRBV19 with TRBJ1-1, with D tentatively TRBD1 (6 bases). Germline V gene lookup returns CDR1 LNHDA and CDR2 SQIVND (reference sequence). Between the trimmed V and J ends, which lost 1 base and 9 bases, there was a span of 6 bases. This CDR3 comprises 11 residues. This CDR3 is CASSIGGQAFF. Here the CDR3 DNA reads TGTGCCAGTAGTATAGGGGGGCAAGCTTTCTTT.